The text below deals with one T cell receptor (beta chain). Its antigen remains unidentified. This entry comes from a study of cytomegalovirus exposure and HLA in healthy donors. Study findings and constraints: It was likely that a cluster of highly shared sequence variants was a sequencing artifact. In a later analysis, at a false discovery rate of 0.05, about 17,000 TCR beta sequences matched HLA alleles.

The PCR used 60 Vbeta and 13 Jbeta primers. TCRdb keeps only in-frame clones here, not all; method: immunoSEQ multiplex PCR. The top ten clones hold about 1.8% of a sample with roughly 120,000 clones, around 85% of them seen once. With V trimmed by 2 bases and J by 0 bases, 3 bases remained unmatched. Germline V CDR1 and CDR2: MNHNS, SASEGT. The CDR3 is made up of 16 amino acids. The rearrangement uses TRBV6-1 and TRBJ2-3, with 9 positions matching TRBD2. Material: PBMCs. This TCR derives from a middle-aged man in good health and CMV-seronegative. The CDR3, as DNA: TGTGCCAGCAGTGAAAGTAGCGGGGGCAGCACAGATACGCAGTATTTT. Translated, it gives CASSESSGGSTDTQYF.